These 6 T cell receptor beta chains originate from one sample sequenced in a study of cytomegalovirus exposure and HLA in healthy donors. The PCR made use of 60 Vbeta and 13 Jbeta primers. The method was immunoSEQ multiplex PCR; TCRdb's version includes in-frame clones alone and lacks a portion of them. The table lists fewer than 200,000 clones, approximately 80% of them singletons. Input material: PBMCs. The origin of the receptors is a woman aged 45-59 years in good health and CMV-seropositive.

The genes are TRBV5-1 and TRBJ1-4; 9 nucleotides agree with TRBD1. V dropped 3 bases and J dropped 5; count of bases not matched to a gene: 2. Germline CDR1 is SGHRS and CDR2 is YFSETQ. The CDR3 covers 14 residues. The CDR3 here is CASSSDRGNEKLFF. In nucleotides, the CDR3 is TGCGCCAGCAGCTCTGACAGGGGGAATGAAAAACTGTTTTTT.

The rearrangement joins TRBV19 to TRBJ1-5; D is perhaps TRBD1 (6 bases). The CDR3 loop spans 15 amino acids. V gave up 9 bases and J gave up 3 bases, with 18 bases separating them. Germline loops: CDR1 LNHDA, CDR2 SQIVND (reference sequence). DNA for the CDR3: TGTGCCAGCAACTACCCGGGGGGCTCCAATCAGCCCCAGCATTTT. This codes for CASNYPGGSNQPQHF.

This chain joins TRBV6-1 and TRBJ1-2; no firm D call. Germline CDR1 is MNHNS and CDR2 is SASEGT. The CDR3 is made up of 11 amino acids. Trimming removed 2 bases from V and 7 bases from J, with 5 bases in between. CDR3 sequence reads: CASSEFLGYTF. The CDR3 DNA sequence: TGTGCCAGCAGTGAATTCCTTGGCTACACCTTC.

This chain joins TRBV6-4 and TRBJ1-2; 11 bases align to TRBD1. The CDR3 is 16 residues long. V dropped 5 bases and J dropped 8; count of bases not matched to a gene: 13. Looked up from germline, CDR1 is MRHNA and CDR2 is SNTAGT. This chain's CDR3 is CASSFFSGTGGWGYTF. CDR3 coding DNA: TGTGCCAGCAGTTTTTTTTCCGGGACAGGGGGATGGGGCTACACCTTC.

This rearrangement joins TRBV5-4 to TRBJ2-7; 9 nucleotides align to TRBD2. The V gene end was trimmed by 5 bases and the J gene end by 5 bases; junction bases not matched to a gene: 23. The V gene's germline CDR1 is SGHNT and CDR2 YYREEE (reference sequence). This CDR3 is built from 19 residues. The DNA of the CDR3 is TGTGCCAGCAGTCCTCAGGGTCGCAGCGGGAGGCCCCTTTTCGACGAGCAGTACTTC. Its protein product is CASSPQGRSGRPLFDEQYF. The full variable domain, in which reference TRBV5-4 and TRBJ2-7 provide the parts outside the CDR3, is ETGVTQSPTHLIKTRGQQVTLRCSSQSGHNTVSWYQQALGQGPQFIFQYYREEENGRGNFPPRFSGLQFPNYSSELNVNALELDDSALYLCASSPQGRSGRPLFDEQYFGPGTRLTVT.

J is TRBJ1-4 and V is TRBV19; 8 bases agree with TRBD1. Germline-derived CDR1 and CDR2 are LNHDA and SQIVND (reference sequence). The CDR3 sequence is 16 residues long. V lost 6 bases, J lost 2 bases, and 8 bases stayed unmatched. The chain's CDR3 is CASSLDQGATNEKLFF. The CDR3 bases are TGTGCCAGTAGCCTGGATCAGGGGGCCACTAATGAAAAACTGTTTTTT.